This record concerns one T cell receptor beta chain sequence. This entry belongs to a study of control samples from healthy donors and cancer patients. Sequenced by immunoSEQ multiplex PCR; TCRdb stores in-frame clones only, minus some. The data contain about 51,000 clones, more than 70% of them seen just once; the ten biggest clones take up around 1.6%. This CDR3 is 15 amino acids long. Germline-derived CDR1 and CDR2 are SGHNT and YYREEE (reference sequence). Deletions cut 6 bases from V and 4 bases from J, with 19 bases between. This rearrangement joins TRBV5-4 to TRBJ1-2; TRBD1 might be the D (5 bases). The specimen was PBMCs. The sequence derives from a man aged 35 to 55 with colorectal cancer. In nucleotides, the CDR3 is TGTGCCAGCACCGCAGATGACAGTACCTTCTATGGCTACACCTTC. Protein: CASTADDSTFYGYTF.